Sequencing of this TCR beta chain was carried out in a study of blood T cells in healthy people across ages. Then a second PCR, running about 6 to 11 cycles, was carried out with a sample-barcoded 5' primer and a J-beta primer mix. TCRdb redid the calling of the 5' RACE reads with MiXCR, one entry per CDR3 protein. The table has about a million distinct CDR3 sequences, about 48% seen once. The CDR3 is 18 amino acids. With V trimmed by 1 base and J by 2 bases, 11 bases remained unmatched. CDR1 is MNHEY and CDR2 is SMNVEV in the germline V gene (reference sequence). This clonotype was counted at least ten times. The antigen is unknown. Notes on the study in general: Strongly correlated with naive T cell percentage was TCR beta diversity. Diversity of TCR beta per million T cells declined in a roughly linear way with age. Diversity was higher, and naive CD4+ cells more numerous, in long-lived donors than in aged donors.

This receptor was obtained from a man aged 30 to 39 in good health. The specimen sequenced was blood. The J gene is TRBJ2-1, the V gene TRBV27; TRBD1 agrees at 7 bases. CDR3 DNA sequence: TGTGCCAGCAGTTTATGGAGCGGATACACAGGGGCCTACAATGAGCAGTTCTTC. Its protein is CASSLWSGYTGAYNEQFF.